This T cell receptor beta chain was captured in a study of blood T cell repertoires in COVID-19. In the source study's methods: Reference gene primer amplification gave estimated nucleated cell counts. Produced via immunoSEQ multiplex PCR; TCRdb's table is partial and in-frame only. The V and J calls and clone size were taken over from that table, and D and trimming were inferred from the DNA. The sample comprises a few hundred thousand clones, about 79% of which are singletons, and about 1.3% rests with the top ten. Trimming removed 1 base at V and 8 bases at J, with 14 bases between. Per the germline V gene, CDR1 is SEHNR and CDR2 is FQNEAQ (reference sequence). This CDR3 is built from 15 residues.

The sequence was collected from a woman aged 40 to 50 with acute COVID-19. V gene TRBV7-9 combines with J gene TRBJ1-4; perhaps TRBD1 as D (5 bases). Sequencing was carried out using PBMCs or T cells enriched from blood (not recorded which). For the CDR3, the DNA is TGTGCCAGCAGCTTAGGCGGCAGGGTGTGGGAAAAACTGTTTTTT. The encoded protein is CASSLGGRVWEKLFF.